The 26 T cell receptor beta chains listed next were all sequenced from one sample in a study of shared T cell receptors in the human thymus. TCRdb's copy holds only in-frame clones and misses some; the assay was immunoSEQ multiplex PCR. The table lists under 700,000 clones, 70% to 80% of them singletons. The data were also submitted as part of a second study, on human thymus T cells.

Sequencing was performed on thymocytes. Receptors were obtained from a boy in the first two years of life with a congenital heart defect.

The rearrangement links TRBV4-2 to TRBJ1-1; the D is unclear. Germline V lookup: CDR1 LGHNA, CDR2 YNFKEQ. This CDR3 contains 14 residues. V lost 1 base, J lost 4 bases, and 10 bases lay in between. CDR3 sequence reads: CASSQVVAFTEAFF. The CDR3, as DNA: TGTGCCAGCAGCCAAGTTGTAGCTTTCACTGAAGCTTTCTTT.

This chain links TRBV7-3 with TRBJ2-1, with 13 positions matching TRBD2. V shed 1 base, J shed 2 bases, and the junction held 8 bases outside the gene matches. CDR1 and CDR2 (germline): SGHTA, FQGTGA. This CDR3 is built from 19 residues. CDR3 bases: TGTGCCAGCAGCTTAAAAGGGAGGACTAGCGGGAGCCCCTACAATGAGCAGTTCTTC. It specifies CASSLKGRTSGSPYNEQFF.

The CDR3 here is CAIAWGLAGLSPTREQYF. The CDR3, as DNA: TGTGCCATCGCCTGGGGACTAGCGGGATTATCCCCCACCCGCGAGCAGTACTTC. The chain combines TRBV10-3 with TRBJ2-7, with 13 bases aligning to TRBD2. Per the germline V gene, CDR1 is ENHRY and CDR2 is SYGVKD. The CDR3 contains 18 residues. V lost 8 bases to trimming and J lost 6 bases; unmatched junction nucleotides: 19.

V is TRBV27 and J is TRBJ1-2; perhaps TRBD1 as D (6 bases). The CDR3 contains 12 residues. Germline loops: CDR1 MNHEY, CDR2 SMNVEV (reference sequence). V lost 6 bases to trimming and J lost 3 bases, with 8 bases between them. The CDR3 region is CASRDSYYGYTF. The CDR3 DNA follows: TGTGCCAGCAGGGACAGCTACTATGGCTACACCTTC.

This sequence joins TRBV27 and TRBJ1-5; 8 bases agree with TRBD1. This CDR3 has 18 residues. The ends lost 7 bases at V and 0 bases at J; junction bases unmatched: 14. CDR1 is MNHEY, CDR2 SMNVEV, per germline (reference sequence). The CDR3 here is CASKPTGGSYYSNQPQHF. The DNA of the CDR3 is TGTGCCAGCAAACCCACAGGGGGATCGTATTATAGCAATCAGCCCCAGCATTTT.

This rearrangement joins TRBV18 to TRBJ2-1; 10 bases agree with TRBD2. This CDR3 comprises 18 residues. Per germline, CDR1 KGHSH and CDR2 LQKENI. V gave up 0 bases and J gave up 6 bases; unmatched junction bases: 11. This CDR3 is CASSPPRVAGGPSNEQFF. The CDR3 nucleotides are TGTGCCAGCTCACCACCCCGGGTAGCGGGAGGCCCCTCCAATGAGCAGTTCTTC.

This rearrangement joins TRBV30 to TRBJ2-2, with TRBD2 identical over 7 bases. V lost 3 bases and J lost 5; bases outside the gene matches: 9. This CDR3 has 15 residues. CDR1 and CDR2 from the germline V gene are GTSNPN and SVGIG (reference sequence). Written as DNA, the CDR3 is TGTGCCTGGAGATCCCGGCGGGAGATAACCGGGGAGCTGTTTTTT. This gives the protein CAWRSRREITGELFF.

The V and J genes are TRBV27 and TRBJ2-5, with 14 bases that match TRBD2. Germline V gives CDR1 MNHEY, CDR2 SMNVEV (reference sequence). The length of the CDR3 is 19 residues. Germline trimming cut 6 bases from V and 3 bases from J; bases unmatched to any gene: 15. In DNA form, the CDR3 reads TGTGCCAGCAGCCAATTGCCGGGACTAGCGGGAGTCCTGGAAGAGACCCAGTACTTC. It is translated as CASSQLPGLAGVLEETQYF.

The rearrangement joins TRBV10-1 to TRBJ1-4; no firm D call. Germline CDR1 is WNHNN and CDR2 is SYGVQD (reference sequence). The CDR3 contains 14 residues. The ends were cut back, 7 bases at V and 6 bases at J, with 15 bases in the middle. The CDR3 DNA follows: TGCGCCAGCATCACCCCCAGGTCCGATGAAAAACTGTTTTTT. It specifies CASITPRSDEKLFF.

The CDR3, as DNA: TGTGCCAGCTCACCTAGTCTAGCGGGAGTGAGGTCCTACGAGCAGTACTTC. It specifies CASSPSLAGVRSYEQYF. The chain couples TRBV18 to TRBJ2-7; 10 positions match TRBD2. The CDR3 consists of 17 residues. V was clipped by 3 bases and J by 1 base; unmatched bases: 9. CDR1 is KGHSH and CDR2 is LQKENI in the germline V gene.

Concerning this clone: The same CDR3 arises from other DNA sequences in this sample as well. This sequence joins TRBV6-1 and TRBJ1-5; 8 bases line up with TRBD1. The CDR3 spans 18 residues. The trim removed 2 bases at V and 0 bases at J, leaving 9 bases unmatched. CDR1 MNHNS and CDR2 SASEGT come from the germline V gene. The DNA for the CDR3 is TGTGCCAGCAGTGAATTGGGGGGACAGGAGGATAGCAATCAGCCCCAGCATTTT. It specifies CASSELGGQEDSNQPQHF.

This clone was seen a few times. This chain links TRBV28 with TRBJ2-7; TRBD1 is a possible D gene (6 bases). Germline V gives CDR1 MDHEN, CDR2 SYDVKM. V lost 3 bases, J lost 3 bases, and 21 bases lay in between. The CDR3 length is 17 residues. The CDR3 region is CASSFFSPGHPVYEQYF. The CDR3 nucleotides read TGTGCCAGCAGTTTTTTCTCGCCGGGACATCCCGTCTACGAGCAGTACTTC.

The chain combines TRBV7-9 with TRBJ2-5, with TRBD1 matching over 8 bases. Germline V gene sequence: CDR1 SEHNR, CDR2 FQNEAQ (reference sequence). The V segment lost 0 bases and the J segment 5 bases; nucleotides outside the gene matches: 8. The CDR3 has 16 residues. The CDR3 bases are TGTGCCAGCAGCTTAGCGCGCTGGACAGGGTTGGAGACCCAGTACTTC. Its translation: CASSLARWTGLETQYF.

V and J are TRBV7-3 and TRBJ1-1; maybe TRBD1 (6 bases). CDR1 and CDR2 (germline): SGHTA, FQGTGA. The CDR3 length is 13 residues. V dropped 4 bases and J dropped 3 bases, with 9 bases sitting between them. CDR3 loop: CASSSGQYTEAFF. CDR3 sequence (DNA): TGTGCCAGCAGCTCCGGACAGTACACTGAAGCTTTCTTT.

J is TRBJ2-5 and V is TRBV28; 15 bases fit TRBD2. The ends lost 1 base at V and 6 bases at J; junction bases unmatched: 3. The CDR3 runs to 16 residues. Germline CDR1 MDHEN, CDR2 SYDVKM. In DNA, the CDR3 is TGTGCCAGCAGTTTATTAGGACTAGCGGGGGGGCAGACCCAGTACTTC. Translating it yields CASSLLGLAGGQTQYF. Looking up the rest from reference TRBV28 and TRBJ2-5 gives the full variable domain: DVKVTQSSRYLVKRTGEKVFLECVQDMDHENMFWYRQDPGLGLRLIYFSYDVKMKEKGDIPEGYSVSREKKERFSLILESASTNQTSMYLCASSLLGLAGGQTQYFGPGTRLLVL.

The chain combines TRBV6-7 with TRBJ2-1; 11 bases line up with TRBD1. TRBV6-7 is known as an ORF, though its function is uncertain. V trimming: 6 bases; J trimming: 2 bases; junction bases outside the gene matches: 9. CDR3 size: 17 residues. The CDR3 protein is CASSPTRTGGAYNEQFF. The CDR3 DNA follows: TGTGCCAGCAGCCCGACCCGGACAGGGGGCGCCTACAATGAGCAGTTCTTC.

Only a few counts were recorded for this clone. This chain links TRBV14 with TRBJ1-3, with D possibly matching TRBD1 (6 bases). Trimming took off 1 base at V and 1 base at J, with 14 bases between the two ends. The CDR3 loop spans 17 amino acids. Looked up from germline, CDR1 is SGHDN and CDR2 is FVKESK. The chain's CDR3 is CASSQVRTAQSGNTIYF. The CDR3 nucleotides are TGTGCCAGCAGCCAAGTAAGGACAGCACAATCTGGAAACACCATATATTTT.

V and J are TRBV4-1 and TRBJ1-1; D is unresolved. CDR1 is MGHRA and CDR2 is YSYEKL in the germline V gene. V was cut by 2 bases and J by 4 bases, with 23 bases left in between. This CDR3 region has 18 residues. CDR3 bases: TGCGCCAGCAGCCAATCGGCCGCTCGCGAGACCGGGGTCACTGAAGCTTTCTTT. This encodes CASSQSAARETGVTEAFF.

The rearrangement links TRBV5-1 to TRBJ2-3; tentative D call: TRBD2 (5 bases). CDR1 is SGHRS, CDR2 YFSETQ, per germline. V was pared by 7 bases and J by 1 base, with 13 bases between. The length of the CDR3 is 14 residues. The CDR3 is CASALGNRTDTQYF. CDR3 in DNA: TGCGCCAGCGCCCTCGGGAACCGCACAGATACGCAGTATTTT.

This clone appeared once. This sample also contains other DNA sequences that code for the same CDR3. The rearrangement links TRBV20-1 to TRBJ2-7; D not resolved. V lost 5 bases and J lost 2, with 7 bases in between. CDR3 size: 11 residues. Germline lookup yields CDR1 DFQATT and CDR2 SNEGSKA (reference sequence). The CDR3 is CSARGPYEQYF. The CDR3 nucleotides read TGCAGTGCTCGCGGTCCCTACGAGCAGTACTTC.

The gene calls are TRBV15 and TRBJ1-1; 8 nucleotides line up with TRBD1. The CDR3 sequence is 18 residues long. Germline CDR1 LNHNV, CDR2 YYDKDF (reference sequence). Trimming cost V 1 base and J 0 bases; bases outside gene matches: 10. The CDR3 coding sequence is TGTGCCACCAGCAGAGGGGTTCGGACAGGGACCATGAACACTGAAGCTTTCTTT. Translation: CATSRGVRTGTMNTEAFF.

This clone turned up a few times. V and J are TRBV6-1 and TRBJ2-3, with TRBD2 matching over 8 bases. The CDR3 is 15 residues long. Trimming took 5 bases from V and 5 from J; bases not matched to a gene: 9. Per the germline V gene, CDR1 is MNHNS and CDR2 is SASEGT. CDR3 coding DNA: TGTGCCAGCAGTAAGGGGACTAGAACCTTAGATACGCAGTATTTT. Translated, it gives CASSKGTRTLDTQYF.

The CDR3 DNA is TGTGCCAGCAAACAGCCACGCCAGCCCCAGCATTTT. Translating it yields CASKQPRQPQHF. This sequence joins TRBV27 and TRBJ1-5; D is unresolved. Germline V gives CDR1 MNHEY, CDR2 SMNVEV (reference sequence). This CDR3 contains 12 residues. V lost 7 bases and J lost 7, with 11 bases in between.

The chain has TRBV28 and TRBJ1-4; tentative D call: TRBD1 (6 bases). The CDR3 sequence is 15 residues long. Deletions cut 4 bases from V and 2 bases from J, with 11 bases between. Germline V gene data show CDR1 as MDHEN and CDR2 as SYDVKM. This chain's CDR3 is CASSSRGSTNEKLFF. The CDR3 DNA sequence: TGTGCCAGCAGTTCCAGGGGTTCGACTAATGAAAAACTGTTTTTT.

This clone showed up just once. The V and J genes are TRBV7-9 and TRBJ2-7; TRBD1 aligns across 8 bases. Unmatched junction bases numbered 6, after V lost 4 bases and J lost 1 base. Germline V gene data show CDR1 as SEHNR and CDR2 as FQNEAQ (reference sequence). The CDR3 runs 15 residues. CDR3 sequence (DNA): TGTGCCAGCAGCTCCCGGACAGGGAAGTCCTACGAGCAGTACTTC. This sequence encodes CASSSRTGKSYEQYF. The full variable domain, completed using reference TRBV7-9 and TRBJ2-7, is DTGVSQNPRHKITKRGQNVTFRCDPISEHNRLYWYRQTLGQGPEFLTYFQNEAQLEKSRLLSDRFSAERPKGSFSTLEIQRTEQGDSAMYLCASSSRTGKSYEQYFGPGTRLTVT.

The V gene is TRBV27, the J gene TRBJ2-7; TRBD1 aligns across 7 bases. V shed 5 bases, J shed 5 bases, and the junction held 9 bases outside the gene matches. This CDR3 is built from 14 residues. The germline gives CDR1 MNHEY, CDR2 SMNVEV (reference sequence). CDR3 sequence (DNA): TGTGCCAGCAGTGGGCGACAGGGTGGGGACGAGCAGTACTTC. Translated, it gives CASSGRQGGDEQYF.